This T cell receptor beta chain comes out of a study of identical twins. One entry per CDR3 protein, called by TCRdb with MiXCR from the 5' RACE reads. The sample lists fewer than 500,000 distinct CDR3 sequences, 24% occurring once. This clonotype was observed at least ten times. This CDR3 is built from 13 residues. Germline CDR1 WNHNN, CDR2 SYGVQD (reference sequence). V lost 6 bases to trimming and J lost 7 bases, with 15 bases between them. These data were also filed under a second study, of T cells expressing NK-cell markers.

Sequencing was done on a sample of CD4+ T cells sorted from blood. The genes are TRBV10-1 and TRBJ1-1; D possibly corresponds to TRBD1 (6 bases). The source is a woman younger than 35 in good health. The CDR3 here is CASSPGGGREAFF. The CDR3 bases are TGCGCCAGCAGCCCGGGAGGGGGGCGTGAAGCTTTCTTT.